The 14 T cell receptor beta chains below were found in one sample sequenced in a study of glioma-infiltrating T cells after dendritic cell vaccination listed by TCRdb under 2016. Libraries were constructed by the immunoSEQ multiplex PCR assay. The table comes from immuneACCESS by way of TCRdb, which keeps in-frame sequences with V and J called. Part of the clones is missing from these tables; in studies checked, under half for an unresolved V gene and the rest for unknown reasons. In this sample the table shows roughly 100,000 clones, approximately 80% of which occur a single time. About 12% of the sample lies in the top ten. The source material was blood, sampled before dendritic cell vaccination. These receptors came from a human donor with glioblastoma.

The rearrangement joins TRBV7-2 to TRBJ2-1, with TRBD2 identical over 8 bases. Trimming removed 1 base from V and 15 bases from J; junction bases left unmatched: 8. This CDR3 is 13 amino acids long. Germline CDR1 reads SGHTA; CDR2 reads FQGNSA. CDR3 in DNA: TGTGCCAGCAGCTTAGGGTCTACTAGCGGATCGTTCTTC. Its protein is CASSLGSTSGSFF.

J is TRBJ1-2 and V is TRBV6-1; TRBD1 aligns across 9 bases. Losses at the gene ends were 7 bases for V and 4 bases for J; bases not matched to a gene: 10. This CDR3 spans 15 amino acids. The V gene's germline CDR1 is MNHNS and CDR2 SASEGT. The CDR3 coding sequence is TGTGCCAGCACCGAGGACAGGGGCAGGGGCTATGGCTACACCTTC. It yields the protein CASTEDRGRGYGYTF.

A remark on this clone: Other DNA sequences in this specimen translate into the identical CDR3. V and J are TRBV30 and TRBJ2-7; the match to TRBD2 covers 8 bases. V was clipped by 2 bases and J by 2 bases; unmatched bases: 2. From germline, CDR1 is GTSNPN and CDR2 SVGIG (reference sequence). CDR3 length equals 13 residues. The CDR3 coding sequence is TGTGCCTGGAGTAGGGGACTAGCCTACGAGCAGTACTTC. Protein: CAWSRGLAYEQYF.

This clone was observed once. This rearrangement joins TRBV4-2 to TRBJ1-2; D gene uncertain. The CDR3 consists of 15 residues. Trimming took off 1 base at V and 8 bases at J, with 17 bases between the two ends. In germline, CDR1 is LGHNA, CDR2 YNFKEQ. The CDR3 is CASSQVPGTIVGYTF. Here the CDR3 DNA reads TGTGCCAGCAGCCAAGTCCCAGGAACCATCGTGGGCTACACCTTC.

The chain links TRBV11-2 to TRBJ1-3; 8 bases are shared with TRBD1. The CDR3 consists of 15 residues. Trimming at V came to 5 bases and at J to 4 bases, leaving 7 bases not matched to a gene. Germline loops: CDR1 SGHAT, CDR2 FQNNGV. The CDR3 sequence is CASSETGDGGNTIYF. CDR3 nucleotides: TGTGCCAGCAGCGAGACAGGGGACGGAGGAAACACCATATATTTT. Complete variable domain (other parts from reference TRBV11-2 and TRBJ1-3): EAGVAQSPRYKIIEKRQSVAFWCNPISGHATLYWYQQILGQGPKLLIQFQNNGVVDDSQLPKDRFSAERLKGVDSTLKIQPAKLEDSAVYLCASSETGDGGNTIYFGEGSWLTVV.

The rearrangement uses TRBV5-1 and TRBJ2-5; no definite D call. There are 13 residues in the CDR3. Between the trimmed V and J ends, which lost 4 bases and 1 base, there was a span of 8 bases. Germline V CDR1 and CDR2: SGHRS, YFSETQ. CDR3 loop: CASSPGVQETQYF. The CDR3 nucleotides read TGCGCCAGCAGCCCCGGAGTCCAAGAGACCCAGTACTTC.

The rearrangement uses TRBV15 and TRBJ1-2; the D gene is possibly TRBD1 (5 bases). In germline, CDR1 is LNHNV, CDR2 YYDKDF (reference sequence). V lost 3 bases and J 7 bases, leaving 12 bases between the germline ends. This CDR3 is built from 13 residues. CDR3: CATSRVGGGGYTF. The CDR3 DNA is TGTGCCACCAGCAGGGTTGGGGGAGGTGGCTACACCTTC.

V gene TRBV4-3 combines with J gene TRBJ2-3; 11 bases are shared with TRBD1. The trim removed 0 bases at V and 0 bases at J, leaving 17 bases unmatched. This CDR3 comprises 22 residues. The germline V gene has CDR1 LGHNA and CDR2 YSLEER. This chain's CDR3 is CASSQETNGQGAYETSTDTQYF. CDR3 in DNA: TGCGCCAGCAGCCAAGAAACTAATGGACAGGGGGCCTATGAAACTAGCACAGATACGCAGTATTTT.

This clone was counted a single time. V and J are TRBV19 and TRBJ1-6, with D hard to call. Trimming cost V 5 bases and J 10 bases, with 15 bases left between them. The CDR3 has 14 amino acids. Germline CDR1 LNHDA, CDR2 SQIVND (reference sequence). For the CDR3, the DNA is TGTGCCAGTAGTCCCCGGGAGGCACGGTCACCCCTCCACTTT. Protein: CASSPREARSPLHF. Full variable domain (rest looked up from reference TRBV19 and TRBJ1-6): DGGITQSPKYLFRKEGQNVTLSCEQNLNHDAMYWYRQDPGQGLRLIYYSQIVNDFQKGDIAEGYSVSREKKESFPLTVTSAQKNPTAFYLCASSPREARSPLHFGNGTRLTVT.

This clone was detected a few times. V and J are TRBV9 and TRBJ2-1; possibly TRBD2 for D (5 bases). The germline V gene encodes CDR1 SGDLS and CDR2 YYNGEE. The CDR3 is 16 amino acids. Trimming left V 0 bases short and J 10 bases short, with 20 bases between. In nucleotides, the CDR3 is TGTGCCAGCAGCGTAGACAGCGGCTCTCAAGCCGGGGAGCAGTTCTTC. Translating gives CASSVDSGSQAGEQFF.

This CDR3 is CASSINRNSPLHF. CDR3 nucleotides: TGTGCCAGCAGCATAAACAGGAATTCACCCCTCCACTTT. The chain couples TRBV7-2 to TRBJ1-6; D perhaps matches TRBD1 (5 bases). Trimming removed 5 bases at V and 7 bases at J, with 9 bases between. The CDR3 length is 13 residues. CDR1 is SGHTA, CDR2 FQGNSA, per germline.

This clone came up many times. V gene TRBV27 combines with J gene TRBJ2-7, with 8 positions matching TRBD1. CDR1 is MNHEY and CDR2 is SMNVEV in the germline V gene (reference sequence). This CDR3 is built from 14 residues. V lost 2 bases, J lost 3 bases, and 3 bases stayed unmatched. As DNA, the CDR3 is TGTGCCAGCAGTTTAGGACAGGGAGACTACGAGCAGTACTTC. It yields the protein CASSLGQGDYEQYF.

The chain is built from TRBV15 and TRBJ2-6; tentative D call: TRBD1 (5 bases). CDR3 length equals 18 residues. From germline, CDR1 is LNHNV and CDR2 YYDKDF (reference sequence). Deletions cut 0 bases from V and 1 base from J, with 13 bases between. The CDR3 sequence: CATSRDGQGWSGANVLTF. The CDR3 coding sequence is TGTGCCACCAGCAGAGATGGGCAGGGATGGTCTGGGGCCAACGTCCTGACTTTC.

About this clone itself: One end of the junction is discordant with germline, which a read error may explain. This chain uses TRBV6-1 with TRBJ1-1; D is uncertain. The CDR3 contains 11 residues. CDR1 MNHNS and CDR2 SASEGT come from the germline V gene. CDR3 sequence: CASTGGDTRVF. In DNA, the CDR3 is TGTGCCAGCACCGGAGGTGACACGCGCGTCTTT.